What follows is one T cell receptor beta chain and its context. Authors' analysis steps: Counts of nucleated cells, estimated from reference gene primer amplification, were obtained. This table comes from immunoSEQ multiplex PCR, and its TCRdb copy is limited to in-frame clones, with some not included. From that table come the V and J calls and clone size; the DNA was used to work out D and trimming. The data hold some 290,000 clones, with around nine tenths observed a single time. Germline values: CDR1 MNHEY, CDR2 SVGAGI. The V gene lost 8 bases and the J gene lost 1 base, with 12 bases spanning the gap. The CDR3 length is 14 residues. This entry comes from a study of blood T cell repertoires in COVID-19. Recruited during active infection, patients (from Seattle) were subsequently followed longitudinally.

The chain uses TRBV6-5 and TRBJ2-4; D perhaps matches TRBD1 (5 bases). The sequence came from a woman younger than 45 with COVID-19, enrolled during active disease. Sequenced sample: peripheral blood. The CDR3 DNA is TGTGCCAGCCGACAGCCGTCGGCCAAAAACATTCAGTACTTC. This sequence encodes CASRQPSAKNIQYF.